This TCR beta chain was recovered during a study of beta chain features in type 1 diabetes. The isolated RNA, all of it, was reverse transcribed, so expressed TCRB transcripts were what got sequenced. Some clones are missing from TCRdb's copy, which holds only in-frame ones; the method was immunoSEQ multiplex PCR. This sample yields more than 300,000 clones, of which around 12% are seen a single time; less than 0.02% belongs to the top ten. Study results and limitations: Whether TCRB rearrangement is influenced by HLA type was left unresolved in this analysis.

This CDR3 is built from 16 residues. J gave up 1 base and V 4 bases, and 7 bases lay outside the gene matches. CDR1 SGHNT and CDR2 YYREEE come from the germline V gene (reference sequence). In its sample, this clone was seen a few times. Its antigen is currently unknown. The sequence derives from a man younger than 35 in good health. The chain recombines TRBV5-4 with TRBJ2-3; 9 bases line up with TRBD1. Sequencing used naive CD4+ T cells from blood. CDR3 protein: CASSRTGVLGTDTQYF. For the CDR3, the DNA is TGTGCCAGCAGCCGGACAGGGGTCCTTGGCACAGATACGCAGTATTTT. The variable domain in full, completed from reference TRBV5-4 and TRBJ2-3, reads ETGVTQSPTHLIKTRGQQVTLRCSSQSGHNTVSWYQQALGQGPQFIFQYYREEENGRGNFPPRFSGLQFPNYSSELNVNALELDDSALYLCASSRTGVLGTDTQYFGPGTRLTVL.